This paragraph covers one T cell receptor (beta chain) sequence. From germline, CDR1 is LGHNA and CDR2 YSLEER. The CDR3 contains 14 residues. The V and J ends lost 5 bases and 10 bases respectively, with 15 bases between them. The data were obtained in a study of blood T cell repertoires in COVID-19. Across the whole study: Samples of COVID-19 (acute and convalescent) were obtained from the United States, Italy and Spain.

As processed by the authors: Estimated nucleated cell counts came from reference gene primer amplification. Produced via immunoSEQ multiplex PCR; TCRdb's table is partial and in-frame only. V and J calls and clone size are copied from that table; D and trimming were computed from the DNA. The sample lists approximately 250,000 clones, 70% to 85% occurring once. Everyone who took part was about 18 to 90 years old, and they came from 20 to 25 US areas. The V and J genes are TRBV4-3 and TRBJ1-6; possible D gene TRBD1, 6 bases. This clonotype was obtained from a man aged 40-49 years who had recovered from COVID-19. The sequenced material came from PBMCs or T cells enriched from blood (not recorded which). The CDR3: CASSERQGISPLHF. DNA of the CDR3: TGCGCCAGCAGCGAAAGGCAGGGGATCTCACCCCTCCACTTT.